The 20 T cell receptor beta chains in this list originate from one sample, sequenced in a study of cytomegalovirus exposure and HLA in healthy donors. With 60 Vbeta and 13 Jbeta primers, the PCR was carried out. The assay was immunoSEQ multiplex PCR, and TCRdb's table has in-frame clones only and misses some. Here the sample spans about 55,000 clones, around 52% being singletons. What was sequenced was PBMCs. The receptors were sampled from a human donor in good health.

This chain connects TRBV4-2 to TRBJ1-5, with D maybe TRBD1 (6 bases). This CDR3 has 19 amino acids. Germline V gene sequence: CDR1 LGHNA, CDR2 YNFKEQ. V gave up 0 bases and J gave up 1 base, with 19 bases separating them. The CDR3 DNA sequence: TGTGCCAGCAGCCAAGAAGGGGGAAGAGGGCTTCGGAGCAATCAGCCCCAGCATTTT. Its protein product is CASSQEGGRGLRSNQPQHF.

This CDR3 reads CASSQVQKNQPQHF. CDR3 coding DNA: TGTGCCAGCAGCCAAGTACAGAAAAATCAGCCCCAGCATTTT. The V and J genes are TRBV4-2 and TRBJ1-5; no clear D gene. V lost 1 base, J lost 4 bases, and 8 bases lay in between. Germline V lookup: CDR1 LGHNA, CDR2 YNFKEQ. CDR3 size: 14 residues.

The genes are TRBV10-3 and TRBJ1-1; the D gene is possibly TRBD1 (6 bases). Germline CDR1 ENHRY, CDR2 SYGVKD. The CDR3 has 14 residues. Trimming pared 6 bases from V and 0 bases from J, leaving 11 bases between. The CDR3 region is CAISRQALNTEAFF. Written as DNA, the CDR3 is TGTGCCATCAGCAGACAGGCCTTGAACACTGAAGCTTTCTTT.

This chain joins TRBV5-6 and TRBJ2-7; 9 bases align to TRBD1. Germline CDR1 and CDR2: SGHDT and YYEEEE. The CDR3 runs to 15 residues. Trimming cost V 3 bases and J 4 bases; bases outside gene matches: 8. The CDR3 sequence: CASSCPGQGFYEQYF. DNA for the CDR3: TGTGCCAGCAGCTGTCCGGGACAGGGTTTTTACGAGCAGTACTTC.

This rearrangement joins TRBV5-4 to TRBJ2-5; D might be TRBD2 (5 bases). The V gene's germline CDR1 is SGHNT and CDR2 YYREEE (reference sequence). V lost 5 bases, J lost 5 bases, and 16 bases lay in between. The CDR3 has 14 amino acids. The CDR3 coding sequence is TGTGCCAGCAGTCCGGCGAGCTGGAGGGAGACCCAGTACTTC. This gives the protein CASSPASWRETQYF. Together with reference TRBV5-4 and TRBJ2-5, the CDR3 gives the full variable domain: ETGVTQSPTHLIKTRGQQVTLRCSSQSGHNTVSWYQQALGQGPQFIFQYYREEENGRGNFPPRFSGLQFPNYSSELNVNALELDDSALYLCASSPASWRETQYFGPGTRLLVL.

CDR3 sequence reads: CASSLAEGSYNEQFF. For the CDR3, the DNA is TGTGCCAGCAGCTTAGCGGAGGGCTCCTACAATGAGCAGTTCTTC. The rearrangement joins TRBV7-9 to TRBJ2-1; tentative D call: TRBD2 (6 bases). CDR1 is SEHNR, CDR2 FQNEAQ, per germline (reference sequence). The CDR3 loop spans 15 amino acids. V was pared by 0 bases and J by 0 bases, with 6 bases between.

The chain uses TRBV4-1 and TRBJ1-5; the D is unclear. V lost 0 bases, J lost 4 bases, and 10 bases lay in between. The length of the CDR3 is 15 residues. Germline V CDR1 and CDR2: MGHRA, YSYEKL. DNA for the CDR3: TGCGCCAGCAGCCAAGAGGACCGGGAAAATCAGCCCCAGCATTTT. Amino acid sequence: CASSQEDRENQPQHF.

The chain has TRBV2 and TRBJ1-2; D gene ambiguous. This CDR3 is built from 16 residues. The V end lost 7 bases, the J end lost 2 bases, and 20 bases lay between the germline ends. CDR1 and CDR2 (germline): SNHLY, FYNNEI. Here the CDR3 DNA reads TGTGCCAGCACCGTTTCCATGGCCTCAAACAACTATGGCTACACCTTC. As protein: CASTVSMASNNYGYTF.

The chain recombines TRBV7-9 with TRBJ2-5; TRBD2 aligns across 8 bases. The CDR3 loop spans 17 amino acids. Germline lookup yields CDR1 SEHNR and CDR2 FQNEAQ (reference sequence). The junction had 13 bases not matched to a gene; V was cut back by 5 bases and J by 2 bases. CDR3 coding DNA: TGTGCCAGCAGCCCCCGGAGGGCGGGGGGATCTCAAGAGACCCAGTACTTC. As protein: CASSPRRAGGSQETQYF.

The rearrangement links TRBV4-3 to TRBJ2-3; 8 nucleotides match TRBD2. In germline, CDR1 is LGHNA, CDR2 YSLEER. The V segment lost 0 bases and the J segment 9 bases; nucleotides outside the gene matches: 8. The CDR3 consists of 15 residues. The CDR3 region has the DNA TGCGCCAGCAGCCAAGAAGTCGGGGGGGCCGACACGCAGTATTTT. Protein sequence: CASSQEVGGADTQYF.

The chain joins TRBV7-9 to TRBJ2-5; D is possibly TRBD1 (6 bases). CDR3 size: 15 residues. Germline CDR1 SEHNR, CDR2 FQNEAQ (reference sequence). Deletions cut 3 bases from V and 1 base from J, with 12 bases between. CDR3 residues: CASSFQQGPQETQYF. The CDR3 DNA reads TGTGCCAGCAGCTTTCAACAGGGACCCCAAGAGACCCAGTACTTC.

This clone was seen a handful of times. The rearrangement links TRBV9 to TRBJ2-6, with 7 nucleotides matching TRBD2. Germline CDR1 and CDR2: SGDLS and YYNGEE. The V segment lost 1 base and the J segment 0 bases; nucleotides outside the gene matches: 7. This CDR3 comprises 18 residues. CDR3 region: CASSVQGLFSSGANVLTF. In DNA form, the CDR3 reads TGTGCCAGCAGCGTACAGGGACTATTCAGCTCTGGGGCCAACGTCCTGACTTTC.

The rearrangement uses TRBV11-3 and TRBJ2-1; 10 bases map to TRBD1. The V gene's germline CDR1 is SGHNT and CDR2 YENEEA. This CDR3 is 16 amino acids long. The junction had 20 bases not matched to a gene; V was cut back by 5 bases and J by 16 bases. This CDR3 is CASSAGQGRIGAPTFF. CDR3 nucleotides: TGTGCCAGCAGCGCGGGACAGGGGCGTATCGGGGCGCCGACTTTCTTC.

V is TRBV30 and J is TRBJ2-3, with unresolved D. Trimming pared 0 bases from V and 6 bases from J, leaving 7 bases between. The CDR3 extends over 12 amino acids. The germline gives CDR1 GTSNPN, CDR2 SVGIG (reference sequence). CDR3 amino acids: CAWSVRRDTQYF. In nucleotides, the CDR3 is TGTGCCTGGAGTGTTAGGCGGGATACGCAGTATTTT.

This chain uses TRBV9 with TRBJ1-2; D possibly corresponds to TRBD1 (5 bases). This CDR3 has 18 residues. The V and J ends lost 4 bases and 3 bases respectively, with 25 bases between them. The germline V gene encodes CDR1 SGDLS and CDR2 YYNGEE. For the CDR3, the DNA is TGTGCCAGCAGCTACGGGGGTGGTCTCTCCTCCCGAGACTATGGCTACACCTTC. It translates to CASSYGGGLSSRDYGYTF. Combining the CDR3 with reference TRBV9 and TRBJ1-2 gives the whole variable domain DSGVTQTPKHLITATGQRVTLRCSPRSGDLSVYWYQQSLDQGLQFLIQYYNGEERAKGNILERFSAQQFPDLHSELNLSSLELGDSALYFCASSYGGGLSSRDYGYTFGSGTRLTVV.

The chain employs TRBV5-5 and TRBJ2-1; maybe TRBD2 (6 bases). V was trimmed by 6 bases and J by 2 bases, leaving 15 bases between them. The CDR3 runs 15 residues. Germline assignment: CDR1 SGHKS and CDR2 YYEKEE (reference sequence). The CDR3 protein is CASIGGLGPYNEQFF. CDR3 DNA: TGTGCCAGCATCGGAGGGCTAGGGCCCTACAATGAGCAGTTCTTC.

This sequence joins TRBV7-3 and TRBJ2-6; no definite D call. Germline CDR1 is SGHTA and CDR2 is FQGTGA. Trimming took off 6 bases at V and 8 bases at J, with 17 bases between the two ends. The CDR3 is made up of 15 amino acids. The CDR3 is CASSPSGVTTNVLTF. CDR3 coding DNA: TGTGCCAGCAGTCCCTCAGGCGTTACGACCAACGTCCTGACTTTC.

In DNA form, the CDR3 reads TGTGCCAGCGGGGAGGGCGGCAATCAGCCCCAGCATTTT. Amino acids: CASGEGGNQPQHF. The rearrangement joins TRBV7-8 to TRBJ1-5, with D uncertain. The V and J ends lost 8 bases and 2 bases respectively, with 10 bases between them. There are 13 residues in the CDR3. CDR1 and CDR2 from the germline V gene are SGHVS and FQNEAQ. The variable domain in full, completed from reference TRBV7-8 and TRBJ1-5, reads GAGVSQSPRYKVAKRGQDVALRCDPISGHVSLFWYQQALGQGPEFLTYFQNEAQLDKSGLPSDRFFAERPEGSVSTLKIQRTQQEDSAVYLCASGEGGNQPQHFGDGTRLSIL.

The V and J genes are TRBV6-4 and TRBJ2-1; D is ambiguous. Trimming took off 7 bases at V and 1 base at J, with 14 bases between the two ends. The length of the CDR3 is 15 residues. The germline V gene has CDR1 MRHNA and CDR2 SNTAGT. CDR3 nucleotides: TGTGCCAGCAAAGAGGAAGTTGGGTCCTACAATGAGCAGTTCTTC. Amino acid sequence: CASKEEVGSYNEQFF.

This rearrangement joins TRBV18 to TRBJ1-1; D remains unclear. CDR3 length equals 15 residues. Trimming took off 3 bases at V and 5 bases at J, with 16 bases between the two ends. The germline V gene encodes CDR1 KGHSH and CDR2 LQKENI. In nucleotides, the CDR3 is TGTGCCAGCTCACCCGGGGTTCCCTTGGGAACTGAAGCTTTCTTT. Its translation: CASSPGVPLGTEAFF. Using reference TRBV18 and TRBJ1-1 for the parts outside the CDR3, the full variable domain is NAGVMQNPRHLVRRRGQEARLRCSPMKGHSHVYWYRQLPEEGLKFMVYLQKENIIDESGMPKERFSAEFPKEGPSILRIQQVVRGDSAAYFCASSPGVPLGTEAFFGQGTRLTVV.